Below are 32 T cell receptor beta chains sequenced from a single sample in a study of shared clonotypes between healthy human individuals. The table came from immunoSEQ multiplex PCR; TCRdb's copy has only in-frame clones and leaves some out. The table has about 1 million clones, about 74% seen once; the top ten hold approximately 1.5%. Sequencing was done on a sample of memory CD4+ T cells sorted from blood. Subset given: CD45RA-negative fraction. These receptors were taken from a man aged 18 to 30 in good health.

This chain links TRBV6-1 with TRBJ2-6; the D call may be TRBD1 or TRBD2 (7 bases each). The CDR3 runs to 16 residues. Trimming took 3 bases from V and 0 from J, leaving 9 bases between them. CDR1 is MNHNS, CDR2 SASEGT, per germline. In nucleotides, the CDR3 is TGTGCCAGCAGTGACAGGGGGGGCTCTGGGGCCAACGTCCTGACTTTC. Protein product: CASSDRGGSGANVLTF.

This chain joins TRBV18 and TRBJ2-5; 7 nucleotides line up with TRBD2. CDR3 size: 17 residues. Germline assignment: CDR1 KGHSH and CDR2 LQKENI. The V gene end was trimmed by 0 bases and the J gene end by 4 bases; junction bases not matched to a gene: 11. CDR3: CASSPPFAGDEGETQYF. In DNA, the CDR3 is TGTGCCAGCTCACCACCGTTCGCGGGGGACGAAGGAGAGACCCAGTACTTC.

The chain combines TRBV30 with TRBJ2-2; D is perhaps TRBD1 (5 bases). The CDR3 extends over 11 amino acids. Germline-derived CDR1 and CDR2 are GTSNPN and SVGIG (reference sequence). Trimming cost V 7 bases and J 5 bases, with 8 bases left between them. DNA for the CDR3: TGTGCCTCAAGGGGTACCGGGGAGCTGTTTTTT. Protein sequence: CASRGTGELFF.

Points on this clone: Being one base from a much bigger clone, this may be a read error. The V gene is TRBV6-5, the J gene TRBJ1-2; a weak D match, TRBD1 (5 bases). V lost 10 bases and J 8 bases, leaving 17 bases between the germline ends. The CDR3 is 12 amino acids. The V gene's germline CDR1 is MNHEY and CDR2 SVGAGI. For the CDR3, the DNA is TGTGCCAACAGGATCGAGGGTCTGGGCTACACCTTC. This encodes CANRIEGLGYTF.

This clone has just one count. The chain uses TRBV6-5 and TRBJ2-3; possibly TRBD1 for D (5 bases). Germline-derived CDR1 and CDR2 are MNHEY and SVGAGI. The V end lost 6 bases, the J end lost 8 bases, and 18 bases lay between the germline ends. There are 14 residues in the CDR3. The CDR3 nucleotides read TGTGCCAGCAGCAAGGGGAATGGGCTCGGTACGCAGTATTTT. Encoded protein: CASSKGNGLGTQYF.

The chain employs TRBV30 and TRBJ2-2, with 15 bases fitting TRBD2. Germline CDR1 GTSNPN, CDR2 SVGIG (reference sequence). The CDR3 runs 14 residues. Here the CDR3 DNA reads TGTGCTCGGACTAGCGGGAGGGCCACCGGGGAGCTGTTTTTT. As protein: CARTSGRATGELFF. The variable domain in full, completed from reference TRBV30 and TRBJ2-2, reads SQTIHQWPATLVQPVGSPLSLECTVEGTSNPNLYWYRQAAGRGLQLLFYSVGIGQISSEVPQNLSASRPQDRQFILSSKKLLLSDSGFYLCARTSGRATGELFFGEGSRLTVL.

As for this clone: Other DNA sequences of this sample code for an identical CDR3. The gene calls are TRBV7-2 and TRBJ2-1; 8 nucleotides agree with TRBD2. CDR1 is SGHTA, CDR2 FQGNSA, per germline. The CDR3 consists of 15 residues. The V and J ends lost 5 bases and 4 bases, in that order; junction bases with no gene match: 7. CDR3 amino acids: CASSPLAGGYNEQFF. In DNA, the CDR3 is TGTGCCAGCAGCCCCCTGGCGGGGGGATACAATGAGCAGTTCTTC.

V usage is TRBV6-1 and J usage is TRBJ1-5, with a possible D match to TRBD1 (6 bases). This CDR3 is 14 amino acids long. Germline V gene data show CDR1 as MNHNS and CDR2 as SASEGT. V gave up 3 bases and J gave up 7 bases, with 13 bases separating them. The CDR3 spells CASSDPRGRQPQHF. The CDR3 nucleotides read TGTGCCAGCAGTGATCCCAGGGGTAGGCAGCCCCAGCATTTT.

This sequence joins TRBV11-2 and TRBJ2-7; 8 positions match TRBD1. The germline V gene encodes CDR1 SGHAT and CDR2 FQNNGV. V lost 2 bases and J lost 6; bases outside the gene matches: 3. The CDR3 runs to 13 residues. The CDR3 protein is CASSLTDRGEQYF. CDR3 nucleotides: TGTGCCAGCAGCTTAACTGACAGGGGCGAGCAGTACTTC.

This chain uses TRBV6-1 with TRBJ2-7, with 10 bases aligning to TRBD2. The V gene end was trimmed by 0 bases and the J gene end by 3 bases; junction bases not matched to a gene: 5. Looked up from germline, CDR1 is MNHNS and CDR2 is SASEGT. The CDR3 is made up of 16 amino acids. CDR3 nucleotides: TGTGCCAGCAGTGAAGCGAGAGCGGGGGGGTTCTACGAGCAGTACTTC. Translated: CASSEARAGGFYEQYF.

This CDR3 is CAWMLSGNTIYF. Written as DNA, the CDR3 is TGTGCCTGGATGTTATCTGGAAACACCATATATTTT. The rearrangement links TRBV30 to TRBJ1-3, with D hard to call. The V end lost 4 bases, the J end lost 1 base, and 5 bases lay between the germline ends. The CDR3 spans 12 residues. The V gene's germline CDR1 is GTSNPN and CDR2 SVGIG (reference sequence).

The chain couples TRBV2 to TRBJ2-7; 8 positions agree with TRBD1. Unmatched junction bases numbered 1, after V lost 7 bases and J lost 2 bases. The germline V gene encodes CDR1 SNHLY and CDR2 FYNNEI. The CDR3 is made up of 12 amino acids. The chain's CDR3 is CASKQGAYEQYF. The CDR3 DNA follows: TGTGCCAGCAAACAGGGGGCCTACGAGCAGTACTTC.

This clone was detected once. This chain links TRBV7-2 with TRBJ1-4, with 7 bases that match TRBD1. This CDR3 region has 17 residues. Germline values: CDR1 SGHTA, CDR2 FQGNSA. J gave up 8 bases and V 6 bases, and 18 bases lay outside the gene matches. This CDR3 reads CASSSSGGEWFREKLFF. The CDR3 DNA reads TGTGCCAGCAGTTCCTCAGGGGGGGAATGGTTTCGCGAAAAACTGTTTTTT.

The chain has TRBV7-9 and TRBJ1-1; TRBD1 is a possible D gene (5 bases). The germline V gene has CDR1 SEHNR and CDR2 FQNEAQ (reference sequence). The CDR3 is 14 residues long. Deletions cut 8 bases from V and 1 base from J, with 14 bases between. CDR3 sequence reads: CASAHHGANTEAFF. The CDR3, as DNA: TGTGCCAGCGCCCATCACGGGGCGAACACTGAAGCTTTCTTT.

This chain links TRBV5-1 with TRBJ2-1; D is unresolved. Germline V gene sequence: CDR1 SGHRS, CDR2 YFSETQ. V lost 0 bases and J lost 5, with 9 bases in between. CDR3 length: 14 amino acids. The CDR3, as DNA: TGCGCCAGCAGCTTGGATGTCAGGAACAATGAGCAGTTCTTC. This encodes CASSLDVRNNEQFF. The complete variable domain, with remaining parts taken from reference TRBV5-1 and TRBJ2-1, reads KAGVTQTPRYLIKTRGQQVTLSCSPISGHRSVSWYQQTPGQGLQFLFEYFSETQRNKGNFPGRFSGRQFSNSRSEMNVSTLELGDSALYLCASSLDVRNNEQFFGPGTRLTVL.

This clone was observed many times. The chain recombines TRBV9 with TRBJ2-1; TRBD2 agrees at 10 bases. The length of the CDR3 is 15 residues. CDR1 and CDR2 (germline): SGDLS, YYNGEE. J gave up 5 bases and V 4 bases, and 6 bases lay outside the gene matches. The CDR3 coding sequence is TGTGCCAGCAGCCCTAGCGGGAGTGCAGACAATGAGCAGTTCTTC. Translation: CASSPSGSADNEQFF.

This clone came up a few times. The chain employs TRBV14 and TRBJ2-1; the D is unclear. CDR1 and CDR2 from the germline V gene are SGHDN and FVKESK. Between the trimmed V and J ends, which lost 0 bases and 3 bases, there was a span of 15 bases. This CDR3 has 17 residues. The CDR3 region has the DNA TGTGCCAGCAGCCAAGATCAAGGTTGGCAGGACTACAATGAGCAGTTCTTC. Amino acid sequence: CASSQDQGWQDYNEQFF.

V and J are TRBV11-3 and TRBJ2-3; D possibly corresponds to TRBD2 (6 bases). CDR3 size: 15 residues. Germline CDR1 and CDR2: SGHNT and YENEEA. V was trimmed by 5 bases and J by 3 bases, leaving 15 bases between them. The CDR3, as DNA: TGTGCCAGCAGCCCCGGGCCGGGAGAGACAGATACGCAGTATTTT. Protein: CASSPGPGETDTQYF. Full variable domain (remainder filled in from reference TRBV11-3 and TRBJ2-3): EAGVVQSPRYKIIEKKQPVAFWCNPISGHNTLYWYLQNLGQGPELLIRYENEEAVDDSQLPKDRFSAERLKGVDSTLKIQPAELGDSAVYLCASSPGPGETDTQYFGPGTRLTVL.

Remarks on this clone: The identical CDR3 is also encoded by other nucleotide sequences in the sample. V usage is TRBV30 and J usage is TRBJ1-6; no firm D call. V was pared by 1 base and J by 7 bases, with 2 bases between. Germline V gene lookup returns CDR1 GTSNPN and CDR2 SVGIG (reference sequence). This CDR3 spans 11 amino acids. The CDR3 is CAWSANSPLHF. In DNA, the CDR3 is TGTGCCTGGAGTGCAAATTCACCCCTCCACTTT. The full variable domain, completed using reference TRBV30 and TRBJ1-6, is SQTIHQWPATLVQPVGSPLSLECTVEGTSNPNLYWYRQAAGRGLQLLFYSVGIGQISSEVPQNLSASRPQDRQFILSSKKLLLSDSGFYLCAWSANSPLHFGNGTRLTVT.

The J gene is TRBJ2-2, the V gene TRBV6-6; 9 bases line up with TRBD2. The V gene's germline CDR1 is MNHNY and CDR2 SVGAGI (reference sequence). CDR3 size: 16 residues. The ends lost 0 bases at V and 6 bases at J; junction bases unmatched: 5. In nucleotides, the CDR3 is TGTGCCAGCAGTTACTCAGCGGGGGGAAGGGCCGGGGAGCTGTTTTTT. This codes for CASSYSAGGRAGELFF.

The chain is built from TRBV5-1 and TRBJ1-1; weak D call: TRBD1 (6 bases). Looked up from germline, CDR1 is SGHRS and CDR2 is YFSETQ. The CDR3 has 13 residues. V lost 0 bases and J 8 bases, leaving 11 bases between the germline ends. The CDR3 nucleotides are TGCGCCAGCAGCTTGGGGCAGGGGAGGGAAGCTTTCTTT. This gives the protein CASSLGQGREAFF.

About this clone: A much larger clone differs by one base, so this may be a read error. The chain joins TRBV11-2 to TRBJ2-2; D not resolved. The V and J ends lost 2 bases and 1 base respectively, with 5 bases between them. Germline-derived CDR1 and CDR2 are SGHAT and FQNNGV. This CDR3 has 14 amino acids. CDR3 in amino acids: CASSLSGNTGELFF. CDR3 sequence (DNA): TGTGCCAGCAGCTTAAGTGGGAACACCGGGGAGCTGTTTTTT.

Note on this clone: A junction end diverges from the germline sequence, so it may reflect a read error. This chain links TRBV7-7 with TRBJ1-3; tentative D call: TRBD1 (5 bases). CDR3 length equals 16 residues. CDR1 SSHAT and CDR2 FNYEAQ come from the germline V gene (reference sequence). This CDR3 reads CASSSGGVSSGNTIYF. CDR3 nucleotide sequence: TGTGCTAGCAGCAGCGGGGGAGTGAGCTCTGGAAACACCATATATTTT.

This clone was recorded at least ten times. The chain is built from TRBV7-6 and TRBJ1-6; a weak D match, TRBD1 (5 bases). The CDR3 spans 15 residues. CDR1 is SGHVS, CDR2 FNYEAQ, per germline. The V end was cut by 0 bases, the J end by 10 bases, with 13 bases between. The chain's CDR3 is CASSLAGRGKSPLHF. The CDR3 region has the DNA TGTGCCAGCAGCTTAGCGGGTAGGGGTAAATCACCCCTCCACTTT.

The chain employs TRBV10-3 and TRBJ2-3; weak D call: TRBD2 (7 bases). The CDR3 spans 15 residues. The V gene lost 3 bases and the J gene lost 4 bases, with 14 bases spanning the gap. CDR1 and CDR2 (germline): ENHRY, SYGVKD. CDR3 sequence: CAISDEGGRADTQYF. CDR3 nucleotide sequence: TGTGCCATCAGTGATGAGGGGGGGCGTGCAGATACGCAGTATTTT.

The chain is built from TRBV29-1 and TRBJ2-7; tentatively, D is TRBD2 (5 bases). CDR1 is SQVTM and CDR2 is ANQGSEA in the germline V gene. The V gene lost 3 bases and the J gene lost 4 bases, with 7 bases spanning the gap. The CDR3 runs 11 residues. For the CDR3, the DNA is TGCAGCGTTGATACGGGGTACGAGCAGTACTTC. Encoded protein: CSVDTGYEQYF.

V gene TRBV28 combines with J gene TRBJ2-5; D is possibly TRBD1 or TRBD2 (6 bases each). The CDR3 is 14 amino acids. V was trimmed by 2 bases and J by 5 bases, leaving 12 bases between them. Per germline, CDR1 MDHEN and CDR2 SYDVKM. CDR3 amino acids: CASSLRGGPETQYF. CDR3 DNA sequence: TGTGCCAGCAGTTTACGAGGGGGGCCGGAGACCCAGTACTTC.

The chain carries TRBV5-5 and TRBJ2-5; 10 nucleotides line up with TRBD2. The germline V gene has CDR1 SGHKS and CDR2 YYEKEE (reference sequence). The CDR3 extends over 14 amino acids. The V and J ends lost 4 bases and 3 bases, in that order; junction bases with no gene match: 3. CDR3 in DNA: TGTGCCAGCAGCCCCAGCGGGGGGGAAGAGACCCAGTACTTC. This sequence encodes CASSPSGGEETQYF.

The J gene is TRBJ2-1, the V gene TRBV21-1; TRBD2, the D gene given by the table, was not confirmed from the DNA. TRBV21-1 is a listed pseudogene. The CDR3 is 15 amino acids. The CDR3 DNA is TGTGCCAGCAGCAAAAGCGGGGGAGCTTTAAATGAGCAGTTCTTC. Amino acids: CASSKSGGALNEQFF.

The chain is built from TRBV11-2 and TRBJ2-5; maybe TRBD1 (6 bases). V lost 1 base and J 13 bases, leaving 13 bases between the germline ends. The length of the CDR3 is 12 residues. Germline-derived CDR1 and CDR2 are SGHAT and FQNNGV. CDR3 in DNA: TGTGCCAGCAGCTTAGCTGGGTGGGACATGTACTTC. Translating it yields CASSLAGWDMYF.

This chain joins TRBV5-5 and TRBJ2-7; D might be TRBD1 or TRBD2, each matching 5 bases. Germline CDR1 and CDR2: SGHKS and YYEKEE (reference sequence). There are 13 residues in the CDR3. Trimming cost V 0 bases and J 9 bases, with 13 bases left between them. DNA for the CDR3: TGTGCCAGCAGCTTGGGAGGGGCGAAGATGCAGTACTTC. It encodes CASSLGGAKMQYF.

This rearrangement joins TRBV10-3 to TRBJ2-1, with 16 bases that match TRBD2. The germline V gene encodes CDR1 ENHRY and CDR2 SYGVKD. V lost 3 bases to trimming and J lost 5 bases; unmatched junction nucleotides: 1. This CDR3 spans 16 amino acids. The CDR3 spells CAISDGTSGGDNEQFF. The CDR3, as DNA: TGTGCCATCAGTGATGGGACTAGCGGGGGGGACAATGAGCAGTTCTTC.